One sample yielded the 29 T cell receptor beta chains listed below, sequenced in a study of blood T cell repertoires in COVID-19. Only in-frame clones appear in the TCRdb table, and some are missing; sequencing was by immunoSEQ multiplex PCR. The table records some 170,000 clones, about three quarters of them present only once. Sequenced: peripheral blood. The source of these receptors is a woman between 65 and 79 years old with acute or convalescent COVID-19.

The V and J genes are TRBV7-9 and TRBJ2-1; 7 bases match TRBD1. V lost 5 bases and J lost 7; bases outside the gene matches: 8. The CDR3 has 14 residues. Germline V gene data show CDR1 as SEHNR and CDR2 as FQNEAQ (reference sequence). The CDR3 nucleotides are TGTGCCAGCAGCCGTCAGGGGGTCGGGAATGAGCAGTTCTTC. Its translation: CASSRQGVGNEQFF.

The chain links TRBV6-5 to TRBJ1-1; 9 bases match TRBD1. The CDR3 runs to 14 residues. V lost 7 bases and J lost 4; bases outside the gene matches: 7. The germline CDR1 and CDR2 sequences are MNHEY and SVGAGI. The DNA for the CDR3 is TGTGCCAGCATCCCGACAGGGGGTCGCACTGAAGCTTTCTTT. Residues: CASIPTGGRTEAFF.

This rearrangement joins TRBV28 to TRBJ1-4; D is perhaps TRBD1 (5 bases). The V and J ends lost 5 bases and 8 bases respectively, with 18 bases between them. Germline CDR1 MDHEN, CDR2 SYDVKM. This CDR3 is 15 amino acids long. CDR3 DNA: TGTGCCAGCAGTCCCGCTGTGGGGAAGGGGGAAAAACTGTTTTTT. Translation gives CASSPAVGKGEKLFF.

This clone was seen a handful of times. The chain carries TRBV10-2 and TRBJ2-7; 13 nucleotides align to TRBD2. J lost 4 bases, V lost 5 bases, and 2 bases had no gene match. From germline, CDR1 is WSHSY and CDR2 SAAADI. The CDR3 sequence is 14 residues long. This chain's CDR3 is CASSWTSGSYEQYF. The CDR3 DNA sequence: TGCGCCAGCAGTTGGACTAGCGGGAGTTACGAGCAGTACTTC.

J is TRBJ2-1 and V is TRBV24-1; no clear D. The CDR3 is 12 amino acids. Germline V gene data show CDR1 as KGHDR and CDR2 as SFDVKD. V gave up 6 bases and J gave up 6 bases, with 8 bases separating them. The CDR3 DNA follows: TGTGCCACCAGTCTTACCGGCAATGAGCAGTTCTTC. The encoded protein is CATSLTGNEQFF.

This clone was counted between two and nine times. CDR3 sequence: CASSYGTGGGEQYF. The CDR3 DNA reads as TGTGCCAGCAGTTACGGGACAGGGGGCGGCGAGCAGTACTTC. The chain carries TRBV28 and TRBJ2-7; TRBD1 agrees at 12 bases. The germline V gene has CDR1 MDHEN and CDR2 SYDVKM. With 4 bases clipped from V and 6 bases from J, the junction kept 4 bases outside the gene matches. The CDR3 runs 14 residues.

Concerning this clone: Compared with germline, one end of the junction differs, possibly owing to a read error. Other DNA sequences of this sample code for an identical CDR3. The rearrangement joins TRBV11-2 to TRBJ2-1, with D unclear. CDR3 size: 12 residues. Germline V gene sequence: CDR1 SGHAT, CDR2 FQNNGV. This chain's CDR3 is CASSLARDEQFF. Written as DNA, the CDR3 is TGCGCCAGCAGCTTAGCTCGGGATGAGCAGTTCTTC.

The V gene is TRBV19, the J gene TRBJ1-5, with D perhaps matching TRBD1 (6 bases). The ends were cut back, 10 bases at V and 1 base at J, with 17 bases in the middle. CDR1 LNHDA and CDR2 SQIVND come from the germline V gene (reference sequence). CDR3 length: 15 amino acids. CDR3 nucleotides: TGTGCCACCGAAACAGGGAAGTGGAGCAATCAGCCCCAGCATTTT. It is translated as CATETGKWSNQPQHF.

This sequence joins TRBV13 and TRBJ2-3, with a weak D call TRBD1 (6 bases). The CDR3 length is 15 residues. Per germline, CDR1 PRHDT and CDR2 FYEKMQ (reference sequence). Trimming removed 2 bases at V and 2 bases at J, with 11 bases between. This chain's CDR3 is CASSLLTGHTDTQYF. DNA for the CDR3: TGTGCCAGCAGCTTACTGACAGGCCACACAGATACGCAGTATTTT.

In this sample, this clone turned up once. The V call is TRBV29-1, the J call TRBJ1-2, with D perhaps matching TRBD1 (5 bases). V shed 4 bases and J shed 6 bases, with 12 bases lying between them. The CDR3 runs to 12 residues. Germline CDR1 SQVTM, CDR2 ANQGSEA. CDR3 sequence reads: CSVAVTVDGYTF. The CDR3 DNA is TGCAGCGTTGCAGTGACAGTGGATGGCTACACCTTC.

This clone was seen more than once but under ten times. This chain joins TRBV5-5 and TRBJ2-7, with D perhaps matching TRBD2 (6 bases). CDR3 length: 15 residues. V was clipped by 4 bases and J by 5 bases, with 19 bases between them. The V gene's germline CDR1 is SGHKS and CDR2 YYEKEE (reference sequence). This chain's CDR3 is CASSPRAQRVDEQYF. The CDR3 region has the DNA TGTGCCAGCAGCCCCCGGGCCCAGCGGGTCGACGAGCAGTACTTC. The full variable domain, with the rest looked up from reference TRBV5-5 and TRBJ2-7, is DAGVTQSPTHLIKTRGQQVTLRCSPISGHKSVSWYQQVLGQGPQFIFQYYEKEERGRGNFPDRFSARQFPNYSSELNVNALLLGDSALYLCASSPRAQRVDEQYFGPGTRLTVT.

The V gene is TRBV6-6, the J gene TRBJ1-5; 12 bases are a match to TRBD1. This CDR3 region has 16 residues. From germline, CDR1 is MNHNY and CDR2 SVGAGI (reference sequence). V gave up 4 bases and J gave up 6 bases; unmatched junction bases: 7. CDR3 coding DNA: TGTGCCAGCAGTTCCAGGGACAGGGGGCCGGGTCAGCCCCAGCATTTT. Translation gives CASSSRDRGPGQPQHF.

The gene calls are TRBV29-1 and TRBJ1-1; no clear D. CDR1 and CDR2 from the germline V gene are SQVTM and ANQGSEA. V shed 5 bases and J shed 0 bases, with 10 bases lying between them. The CDR3 spans 13 residues. CDR3 nucleotides: TGCAGCGTTATCCCAGAAATGAACACTGAAGCTTTCTTT. Translation: CSVIPEMNTEAFF.

This clone was counted ten times or more. The rearrangement links TRBV19 to TRBJ2-7; a possible D gene is TRBD1 (6 bases). CDR3 length: 14 amino acids. V shed 6 bases and J shed 5 bases, with 17 bases lying between them. CDR1 LNHDA and CDR2 SQIVND come from the germline V gene (reference sequence). CDR3 loop: CASSVNRQAHEQYF. As DNA, the CDR3 is TGTGCCAGTAGCGTCAACCGACAGGCCCACGAGCAGTACTTC.

This clone was observed a few times. The chain carries TRBV30 and TRBJ2-1, with 9 positions matching TRBD2. The trim removed 2 bases at V and 15 bases at J, leaving 11 bases unmatched. Germline values: CDR1 GTSNPN, CDR2 SVGIG (reference sequence). This CDR3 is built from 13 residues. This chain's CDR3 is CAWSPSAGGFRFF. CDR3 DNA sequence: TGTGCCTGGAGTCCCTCGGCGGGAGGGTTCCGGTTCTTC.

The rearrangement links TRBV6-5 to TRBJ2-7; D gene unclear. There are 13 residues in the CDR3. V gave up 10 bases and J gave up 0 bases, with 13 bases separating them. The germline CDR1 and CDR2 sequences are MNHEY and SVGAGI. The CDR3 nucleotides are TGTGCCACTAAAACGGGTCCCTCCTACGAGCAGTACTTC. Translated, it gives CATKTGPSYEQYF.

The J gene is TRBJ2-2, the V gene TRBV3-1 (or the pseudogene TRBV3-2); D ambiguous. Trimming removed 0 bases at V and 4 bases at J, with 18 bases between. The CDR3 sequence is 18 residues long. CDR1 is LGHDT and CDR2 is YNNKEL in the germline V gene (reference sequence). The CDR3 coding sequence is TGTGCCAGCAGCCAAGATTCATGGGCCTATACACCCACCGGGGAGCTGTTTTTT. Amino acids: CASSQDSWAYTPTGELFF.

Details on this clone: This CDR3 is also generated by other DNA sequences in the sample. The gene calls are TRBV27 and TRBJ2-2; tentatively, D is TRBD1 (6 bases). In germline, CDR1 is MNHEY, CDR2 SMNVEV (reference sequence). The V end lost 6 bases, the J end lost 1 base, and 12 bases lay between the germline ends. The CDR3 extends over 15 amino acids. The CDR3 coding sequence is TGTGCCAGCAGCTTTCAGACAGGGAACACCGGGGAGCTGTTTTTT. This translates into CASSFQTGNTGELFF.

In its sample, this clone was seen a few times. CDR3 loop: CASGRASALAEQYF. CDR3 sequence (DNA): TGTGCCAGCGGGCGGGCTAGCGCTCTGGCTGAGCAGTACTTC. The chain couples TRBV11-2 to TRBJ2-7; a possible D gene is TRBD2 (6 bases). There are 14 residues in the CDR3. The germline V gene has CDR1 SGHAT and CDR2 FQNNGV. Trimming left V 8 bases short and J 7 bases short, with 21 bases between. The whole variable domain, remainder taken from reference TRBV11-2 and TRBJ2-7, is EAGVAQSPRYKIIEKRQSVAFWCNPISGHATLYWYQQILGQGPKLLIQFQNNGVVDDSQLPKDRFSAERLKGVDSTLKIQPAKLEDSAVYLCASGRASALAEQYFGPGTRLTVT.

This chain joins TRBV5-4 and TRBJ2-1, with 10 nucleotides matching TRBD2. V was pared by 3 bases and J by 5 bases, with 8 bases of the junction left unmatched. The CDR3 is made up of 16 amino acids. Germline-derived CDR1 and CDR2 are SGHNT and YYREEE (reference sequence). The CDR3 loop is CASSSQTSGRNNEQFF. The CDR3 coding sequence is TGTGCCAGCAGCTCTCAGACTAGCGGGCGGAACAATGAGCAGTTCTTC. Based on the CDR3 plus reference TRBV5-4 and TRBJ2-1, the full variable domain is ETGVTQSPTHLIKTRGQQVTLRCSSQSGHNTVSWYQQALGQGPQFIFQYYREEENGRGNFPPRFSGLQFPNYSSELNVNALELDDSALYLCASSSQTSGRNNEQFFGPGTRLTVL.

The V call is TRBV2, the J call TRBJ1-2; D unclear. The germline V gene encodes CDR1 SNHLY and CDR2 FYNNEI. There are 16 residues in the CDR3. Trimming stripped 3 bases from V and 0 bases from J, with 14 bases between. CDR3 protein: CASSDWVLQANYGYTF. The CDR3 DNA follows: TGTGCCAGCAGTGATTGGGTCCTGCAGGCTAACTATGGCTACACCTTC.

The chain recombines TRBV6-5 with TRBJ1-2, with a tentative D call TRBD1 (6 bases). Germline CDR1 and CDR2: MNHEY and SVGAGI. V gave up 5 bases and J gave up 2 bases, with 15 bases separating them. There are 15 residues in the CDR3. CDR3 sequence: CASSNTGHMNYGYTF. Here the CDR3 DNA reads TGTGCCAGCAGTAATACAGGGCACATGAACTATGGCTACACCTTC.

The chain is built from TRBV5-1 and TRBJ2-1; TRBD1 aligns across 9 bases. Germline assignment: CDR1 SGHRS and CDR2 YFSETQ. With V trimmed by 2 bases and J by 6 bases, 3 bases remained unmatched. This CDR3 has 14 amino acids. CDR3 sequence reads: CASSFGTGTNEQFF. The DNA of the CDR3 is TGCGCCAGCAGCTTTGGGACAGGGACCAATGAGCAGTTCTTC.

The gene calls are TRBV2 and TRBJ2-5; D perhaps matches TRBD2 (7 bases). Trimming stripped 8 bases from V and 2 bases from J, with 12 bases between. The CDR3 has 13 residues. CDR1 is SNHLY, CDR2 FYNNEI, per germline. The CDR3 spells CASSRGGQETQYF. DNA for the CDR3: TGTGCCAGCTCGAGGGGGGGACAAGAGACCCAGTACTTC.

This chain connects TRBV5-6 to TRBJ1-2; TRBD1 matches at 8 bases. The CDR3 spans 15 residues. The junction had 11 bases not matched to a gene; V was cut back by 4 bases and J by 6 bases. Germline V gives CDR1 SGHDT, CDR2 YYEEEE. The CDR3 is CASSITGGSWDGYTF. In nucleotides, the CDR3 is TGTGCCAGCAGCATTACAGGGGGTTCTTGGGATGGCTACACCTTC.

This clone was recorded only once. The gene calls are TRBV2 and TRBJ1-2, with D possibly matching TRBD1 (6 bases). In germline, CDR1 is SNHLY, CDR2 FYNNEI. With 1 base removed from V and 7 bases from J, the gap between germline ends came to 13 bases. The CDR3 sequence is 14 residues long. The CDR3 coding sequence is TGTGCCAGCAGTGAAGAATTGGGGGCCGGTGGCTACACCTTC. This gives the protein CASSEELGAGGYTF.

The rearrangement joins TRBV20-1 to TRBJ2-7, with 11 bases that match TRBD2. The germline gives CDR1 DFQATT, CDR2 SNEGSKA (reference sequence). With 3 bases clipped from V and 0 bases from J, the junction kept 10 bases outside the gene matches. This CDR3 has 17 residues. The CDR3 coding sequence is TGCAGTGCTAGTGTAGCGGGAGGGCCCTCGGGCTCCTACGAGCAGTACTTC. Protein: CSASVAGGPSGSYEQYF.

The table lists this clone with a few counts. The genes are TRBV30 and TRBJ1-1, with D unresolved. The CDR3 runs 13 residues. Germline CDR1 and CDR2: GTSNPN and SVGIG (reference sequence). V lost 0 bases and J lost 4, with 9 bases in between. CDR3 nucleotide sequence: TGTGCCTGGAGTGTTATCGGCGGCACTGAAGCTTTCTTT. Residues: CAWSVIGGTEAFF.

The chain joins TRBV5-6 to TRBJ2-4, with TRBD2 matching over 7 bases. The CDR3 loop spans 14 amino acids. Germline CDR1 reads SGHDT; CDR2 reads YYEEEE. V shed 1 base, J shed 3 bases, and the junction held 1 base outside the gene matches. The CDR3 here is CASSLRGGKNIQYF. The CDR3 DNA follows: TGTGCCAGCAGCTTGCGCGGGGGCAAAAACATTCAGTACTTC. Based on the CDR3 plus reference TRBV5-6 and TRBJ2-4, the full variable domain is DAGVTQSPTHLIKTRGQQVTLRCSPKSGHDTVSWYQQALGQGPQFIFQYYEEEERQRGNFPDRFSGHQFPNYSSELNVNALLLGDSALYLCASSLRGGKNIQYFGAGTRLSVL.